Presented here are 24 T cell receptor beta chains from one specimen sequenced in a study of early T cells in non-severe SARS-CoV-2 infection. In TCRdb, the 5' RACE reads were re-called with MiXCR into one record per CDR3 protein. The sample contains 90,000 to 130,000 distinct CDR3 sequences, 12% of which appear only once. Sequencing input: whole blood. These receptor sequences come from an adult who was a healthcare worker with PCR-confirmed SARS-CoV-2 infection or an uninfected control (not recorded which).

This clonotype came up many times. This chain joins TRBV20-1 and TRBJ2-1, with TRBD2 matching 8 bases. This CDR3 region has 16 residues. The V and J ends lost 3 bases and 9 bases, in that order; junction bases with no gene match: 16. Germline V gives CDR1 DFQATT, CDR2 SNEGSKA (reference sequence). The CDR3 protein is CSARDPTSAGAGEQFF. CDR3 bases: TGCAGTGCTAGGGACCCGACTAGCGCGGGAGCTGGTGAGCAGTTCTTC.

The chain recombines TRBV20-1 with TRBJ1-4; 7 bases agree with TRBD1. The V gene's germline CDR1 is DFQATT and CDR2 SNEGSKA (reference sequence). V lost 6 bases to trimming and J lost 7 bases; unmatched junction nucleotides: 5. The CDR3 length is 12 residues. CDR3 sequence: CSAIRDSEKLFF. In nucleotides, the CDR3 is TGCAGTGCGATCCGGGACAGTGAAAAACTGTTTTTT.

This clonotype was picked up a small number of times. CDR3 coding DNA: TGTGCCAGCACCCGGGGCCCTTCGGGGGATGAGCAGTTCTTC. Its protein is CASTRGPSGDEQFF. The chain links TRBV14 to TRBJ2-1, with D possibly being TRBD2 (6 bases). The CDR3 loop spans 14 amino acids. Germline V gives CDR1 SGHDN, CDR2 FVKESK. V was shortened by 7 bases and J by 8 bases, with 18 bases between the two germline ends.

In its sample, this clonotype was seen a few times. V gene TRBV30 combines with J gene TRBJ1-2; a possible D gene is TRBD1 (6 bases). This CDR3 has 12 amino acids. Germline V lookup: CDR1 GTSNPN, CDR2 SVGIG (reference sequence). With 5 bases removed from V and 4 bases from J, the gap between germline ends came to 11 bases. CDR3 in DNA: TGTGCCTGGGCAGGGGTTGCCTATGGCTACACCTTC. It yields the protein CAWAGVAYGYTF.

This clonotype was seen a few times. The J gene is TRBJ2-3, the V gene TRBV29-1, with D perhaps TRBD1 or TRBD2 (5 bases each). The CDR3 has 13 residues. The germline V gene has CDR1 SQVTM and CDR2 ANQGSEA. V gave up 7 bases and J gave up 4 bases, with 15 bases separating them. CDR3 in amino acids: CSAGTSGADTQYF. Here the CDR3 DNA reads TGCAGCGCCGGGACCTCAGGTGCAGATACGCAGTATTTT.

Only a few counts were recorded for this clonotype. The chain joins TRBV6-1 to TRBJ1-5, with a weak D call TRBD1 (5 bases). The CDR3 contains 13 residues. V was cut by 8 bases and J by 4 bases, with 12 bases left in between. CDR1 and CDR2 from the germline V gene are MNHNS and SASEGT. The CDR3 DNA follows: TGTGCCAGCGTTCAGGGTCATAATCAGCCCCAGCATTTT. It yields the protein CASVQGHNQPQHF.

CDR3 nucleotide sequence: TGCAGCGTTGAAGATGCGGGAAACACCATATATTTT. This encodes CSVEDAGNTIYF. The chain uses TRBV29-1 and TRBJ1-3, with unresolved D. The germline gives CDR1 SQVTM, CDR2 ANQGSEA. The CDR3 length is 12 residues. Between the trimmed V and J ends, which lost 0 bases and 4 bases, there was a span of 4 bases.

The chain carries TRBV14 and TRBJ2-2; D uncertain. This CDR3 contains 14 residues. V gave up 0 bases and J gave up 6 bases, with 8 bases separating them. The germline CDR1 and CDR2 sequences are SGHDN and FVKESK. The CDR3 here is CASSQESWSGELFF. Written as DNA, the CDR3 is TGTGCCAGCAGCCAAGAAAGTTGGTCCGGGGAGCTGTTTTTT.

The chain recombines TRBV18 with TRBJ2-1, with 11 bases fitting TRBD2. The length of the CDR3 is 16 residues. The ends lost 6 bases at V and 8 bases at J; junction bases unmatched: 12. Germline assignment: CDR1 KGHSH and CDR2 LQKENI. The CDR3 is CASSRPLAGGIDEQFF. In nucleotides, the CDR3 is TGTGCCAGCTCGCGGCCTCTAGCGGGAGGTATCGATGAGCAGTTCTTC.

The rearrangement links TRBV20-1 to TRBJ2-3; D might be TRBD2 (5 bases). This CDR3 has 14 residues. V gave up 0 bases and J gave up 6 bases, with 13 bases separating them. Germline V CDR1 and CDR2: DFQATT, SNEGSKA (reference sequence). The CDR3 coding sequence is TGCAGTGCTAGAGAAAGGACTGCCGAGGATACGCAGTATTTT. This codes for CSARERTAEDTQYF.

In its sample, this clonotype was seen many times. The CDR3 loop is CASSSLRGGNYGYTF. CDR3 nucleotides: TGTGCCAGCAGTTCCCTCCGGGGAGGTAACTATGGCTACACCTTC. J is TRBJ1-2 and V is TRBV6-5; D unclear. Germline V gene sequence: CDR1 MNHEY, CDR2 SVGAGI. The CDR3 is 15 amino acids. Trimming left V 4 bases short and J 1 base short, with 13 bases between.

This clonotype was counted only a few times. This chain joins TRBV5-5 and TRBJ1-5; D not certain. With 1 base removed from V and 3 bases from J, the gap between germline ends came to 11 bases. The length of the CDR3 is 15 residues. Germline V CDR1 and CDR2: SGHKS, YYEKEE (reference sequence). This chain's CDR3 is CASSLWPGPNQPQHF. The CDR3 DNA sequence: TGTGCCAGCAGCTTGTGGCCCGGTCCCAATCAGCCCCAGCATTTT.

The chain carries TRBV10-3 and TRBJ1-1; 7 bases map to TRBD1. Trimming cost V 4 bases and J 0 bases; bases outside gene matches: 2. This CDR3 is built from 14 residues. Germline V CDR1 and CDR2: ENHRY, SYGVKD. CDR3 DNA: TGTGCCATCAGTGCAGGACAGGTGAACACTGAAGCTTTCTTT. Translated, it gives CAISAGQVNTEAFF.

J is TRBJ2-5 and V is TRBV29-1; D is perhaps TRBD1 or TRBD2 (5 bases each). Germline V gives CDR1 SQVTM, CDR2 ANQGSEA. Deletions cut 1 base from V and 13 bases from J, with 16 bases between. The CDR3 is 12 amino acids. CDR3 sequence: CSVEGGTDALYF. The CDR3 DNA is TGCAGCGTTGAAGGAGGGACGGATGCTTTGTACTTC.

V gene TRBV20-1 combines with J gene TRBJ2-5, with D uncertain. CDR3 length equals 14 residues. CDR1 and CDR2 (germline): DFQATT, SNEGSKA (reference sequence). The V end was cut by 6 bases, the J end by 2 bases, with 16 bases between. Here the CDR3 reads CSATHTVQQETQYF. CDR3 DNA: TGCAGTGCAACCCATACAGTCCAGCAAGAGACCCAGTACTTC.

This clonotype was detected a few times. The chain joins TRBV12-3 or TRBV12-4 to TRBJ2-7; 10 bases map to TRBD2. CDR3 length equals 14 residues. J was trimmed by 6 bases and V by 4 bases; bases with no gene match: 6. CDR3 sequence (DNA): TGTGCCAGCAGTTGGGGGCTAGCGGGAGCCGAGCAGTACTTC. Translating gives CASSWGLAGAEQYF.

This chain links TRBV9 with TRBJ2-7, with a weak D call TRBD2 (5 bases). The V and J ends lost 0 bases and 5 bases respectively, with 9 bases between them. This CDR3 has 13 amino acids. Germline CDR1 reads SGDLS; CDR2 reads YYNGEE. In DNA form, the CDR3 reads TGTGCCAGCAGCGTAGGGGTGGGAGACGAGCAGTACTTC. It translates to CASSVGVGDEQYF.

The rearrangement uses TRBV11-2 and TRBJ2-5; D is unresolved. Germline V gene lookup returns CDR1 SGHAT and CDR2 FQNNGV. The CDR3 consists of 15 residues. With 5 bases removed from V and 1 base from J, the gap between germline ends came to 14 bases. This CDR3 is CASSLSPTGQETQYF. The DNA of the CDR3 is TGTGCCAGCAGCCTGAGCCCGACGGGCCAAGAGACCCAGTACTTC.

This clonotype has ten or more counts. CDR3 loop: CASSRWRDTQYF. CDR3 coding DNA: TGTGCCAGCAGTAGATGGCGAGATACGCAGTATTTT. The chain carries TRBV25-1 and TRBJ2-3; no definite D call. CDR3 length equals 12 residues. Germline assignment: CDR1 MGHDK and CDR2 SYGVNS. Trimming took off 5 bases at V and 5 bases at J, with 8 bases between the two ends.

The V and J genes are TRBV5-1 and TRBJ2-1; perhaps TRBD1 as D (5 bases). There are 13 residues in the CDR3. V gave up 0 bases and J gave up 6 bases, with 7 bases separating them. CDR1 is SGHRS and CDR2 is YFSETQ in the germline V gene. CDR3 in amino acids: CASSLVGVNEQFF. CDR3 bases: TGCGCCAGCAGCTTGGTAGGGGTCAATGAGCAGTTCTTC.

This chain connects TRBV15 to TRBJ2-7, with D possibly being TRBD2 (6 bases). V was shortened by 6 bases and J by 3 bases, with 12 bases between the two germline ends. Germline V gives CDR1 LNHNV, CDR2 YYDKDF (reference sequence). This CDR3 contains 13 residues. This CDR3 is CATSKRVSYEQYF. The CDR3 bases are TGTGCCACCAGTAAGCGGGTGAGCTACGAGCAGTACTTC.

This clonotype was detected only a few times. CDR3 DNA: TGTGCCACCAGTGACCCGACAGTTCCAAGAGGGACCCAGTACTTC. It is translated as CATSDPTVPRGTQYF. This chain joins TRBV24-1 and TRBJ2-5; D might be TRBD1 (5 bases). Per germline, CDR1 KGHDR and CDR2 SFDVKD. There are 15 residues in the CDR3. The V end was cut by 4 bases, the J end by 7 bases, with 18 bases between.

This clonotype was recorded a few times. The genes are TRBV20-1 and TRBJ2-3; 12 bases align to TRBD2. This CDR3 contains 18 residues. With 6 bases clipped from V and 2 bases from J, the junction kept 15 bases outside the gene matches. Germline V gene data show CDR1 as DFQATT and CDR2 as SNEGSKA (reference sequence). In DNA, the CDR3 is TGCAGTGCCGACCCAAGGACACTAGCGGGGGGTCTCACAGATACGCAGTATTTT. It is translated as CSADPRTLAGGLTDTQYF.

In its sample, this clonotype was seen many times. The V and J genes are TRBV2 and TRBJ1-1; D remains ambiguous. Trimming removed 7 bases at V and 4 bases at J, with 22 bases between. There are 16 residues in the CDR3. Germline CDR1 and CDR2: SNHLY and FYNNEI. CDR3 nucleotides: TGTGCCAGCATGAGCCAAAGGTTACCCCGGGGCACTGAAGCTTTCTTT. This codes for CASMSQRLPRGTEAFF.